The 25 T cell receptor beta chains reported below all come from one sample, sequenced in a study of blood T cell repertoires in COVID-19. This table comes from immunoSEQ multiplex PCR, and its TCRdb copy is limited to in-frame clones, with some not included. The top ten clones hold approximately 16% of a sample with around 220,000 clones, around 89% of them seen once. The sequenced material came from PBMCs or T cells enriched from blood (not recorded which). These receptors came from a young man who had been exposed to COVID-19.

This chain connects TRBV5-1 to TRBJ1-2, with 8 bases identical to TRBD1. Looked up from germline, CDR1 is SGHRS and CDR2 is YFSETQ. The CDR3 has 13 amino acids. J was trimmed by 6 bases and V by 4 bases; bases with no gene match: 5. CDR3: CASSPDRADGYTF. The CDR3 DNA follows: TGCGCCAGCAGCCCGGACAGGGCCGATGGCTACACCTTC.

V gene TRBV28 combines with J gene TRBJ2-3; 11 bases line up with TRBD2. The J segment lost 2 bases and the V segment lost 6 bases, leaving 13 bases of the junction unmatched. The germline V gene encodes CDR1 MDHEN and CDR2 SYDVKM. The CDR3 runs 18 residues. Here the CDR3 reads CASSSSGGWPFNTDTQYF. The CDR3 bases are TGTGCCAGCAGCTCTAGCGGGGGGTGGCCTTTTAACACAGATACGCAGTATTTT.

V gene TRBV5-4 combines with J gene TRBJ2-5; 7 bases match TRBD2. V lost 4 bases and J lost 1; bases outside the gene matches: 7. CDR3 length: 15 amino acids. Germline V gives CDR1 SGHNT, CDR2 YYREEE (reference sequence). The CDR3 loop reads CASSTRWGGQETQYF. In nucleotides, the CDR3 is TGTGCCAGCAGCACCCGTTGGGGGGGCCAAGAGACCCAGTACTTC.

This rearrangement joins TRBV27 to TRBJ2-7; 7 bases line up with TRBD1. CDR1 and CDR2 (germline): MNHEY, SMNVEV (reference sequence). Losses at the gene ends were 5 bases for V and 0 bases for J; bases not matched to a gene: 7. This CDR3 is built from 15 residues. CDR3 coding DNA: TGTGCCAGCAGTACTACAGGGGCCCTCTCCTACGAGCAGTACTTC. Translated: CASSTTGALSYEQYF.

The chain combines TRBV10-3 with TRBJ1-5, with 8 bases that match TRBD1. The CDR3 contains 14 residues. Germline CDR1 and CDR2: ENHRY and SYGVKD. Germline trimming cut 10 bases from V and 2 bases from J; bases unmatched to any gene: 7. The CDR3 loop reads CASSTGVGNQPQHF. For the CDR3, the DNA is TGTGCCAGTTCGACAGGGGTGGGCAATCAGCCCCAGCATTTT.

V usage is TRBV19 and J usage is TRBJ1-5; D uncertain. Germline lookup yields CDR1 LNHDA and CDR2 SQIVND (reference sequence). The V gene lost 4 bases and the J gene lost 6 bases, with 10 bases spanning the gap. This CDR3 is 13 amino acids long. CDR3 DNA sequence: TGTGCCAGTAGTACGTCGCGGGTTCAGCCCCAGCATTTT. It yields the protein CASSTSRVQPQHF.

The chain recombines TRBV18 with TRBJ1-1, with D possibly being TRBD1 (6 bases). With 4 bases removed from V and 3 bases from J, the gap between germline ends came to 12 bases. The V gene's germline CDR1 is KGHSH and CDR2 LQKENI. This CDR3 region has 14 residues. CDR3 sequence (DNA): TGTGCCAGCTCACGTTACAGGGACGACACTGAAGCTTTCTTT. This codes for CASSRYRDDTEAFF.

This chain joins TRBV5-5 and TRBJ1-1, with 8 bases lining up with TRBD1. This CDR3 region has 12 residues. CDR1 is SGHKS and CDR2 is YYEKEE in the germline V gene (reference sequence). J gave up 5 bases and V 6 bases, and 3 bases lay outside the gene matches. The CDR3 nucleotides are TGTGCCAGCACCAGGGGGCCAACTGAAGCTTTCTTT. Protein sequence: CASTRGPTEAFF.

J is TRBJ1-5 and V is TRBV4-1, with 7 bases that match TRBD1. CDR3 size: 18 residues. Trimming removed 0 bases from V and 0 bases from J; junction bases left unmatched: 8. From germline, CDR1 is MGHRA and CDR2 YSYEKL. DNA for the CDR3: TGCGCCAGCAGCCAAGATGACAGGGATATCCATAGCAATCAGCCCCAGCATTTT. Translating it yields CASSQDDRDIHSNQPQHF.

This chain joins TRBV7-2 and TRBJ1-3; possible D gene TRBD1, 5 bases. The CDR3 consists of 16 residues. Germline assignment: CDR1 SGHTA and CDR2 FQGNSA. V was pared by 1 base and J by 3 bases, with 13 bases between. The CDR3 nucleotides read TGTGCCAGCAGCTTAGTAGCAGGGCGCGGTGGAAACACCATATATTTT. Its protein is CASSLVAGRGGNTIYF. Full variable domain (remainder filled in from reference TRBV7-2 and TRBJ1-3): GAGVSQSPSNKVTEKGKDVELRCDPISGHTALYWYRQSLGQGLEFLIYFQGNSAPDKSGLPSDRFSAERTGGSVSTLTIQRTQQEDSAVYLCASSLVAGRGGNTIYFGEGSWLTVV.

The J gene is TRBJ2-7, the V gene TRBV19; maybe TRBD2 (6 bases). There are 13 residues in the CDR3. The V and J ends lost 5 bases and 0 bases respectively, with 8 bases between them. Germline CDR1 is LNHDA and CDR2 is SQIVND (reference sequence). The CDR3 reads CASSLGGSYEQYF. The CDR3 DNA follows: TGTGCCAGTAGTTTGGGGGGCTCCTACGAGCAGTACTTC.

The chain joins TRBV10-3 to TRBJ2-7; perhaps TRBD2 as D (6 bases). CDR1 is ENHRY and CDR2 is SYGVKD in the germline V gene. V lost 6 bases and J 3 bases, leaving 21 bases between the germline ends. The CDR3 sequence is 16 residues long. In DNA, the CDR3 is TGTGCCATCAGCGACGCTCTCCGGGACTTGATCTACGAGCAGTACTTC. It specifies CAISDALRDLIYEQYF.

The chain combines TRBV7-2 with TRBJ2-7; tentative D call: TRBD1 (6 bases). CDR1 SGHTA and CDR2 FQGNSA come from the germline V gene. Trimming cost V 5 bases and J 0 bases, with 14 bases left between them. The CDR3 spans 15 residues. The CDR3 DNA sequence: TGTGCCAGCAGCCCTCGGACAGCTAGCTCCTACGAGCAGTACTTC. Amino acid sequence: CASSPRTASSYEQYF.

The V call is TRBV27, the J call TRBJ2-7; possibly TRBD1 for D (5 bases). The length of the CDR3 is 15 residues. Germline CDR1 and CDR2: MNHEY and SMNVEV (reference sequence). Trimming left V 2 bases short and J 2 bases short, with 13 bases between. DNA of the CDR3: TGTGCCAGCAGTTTACTCACGGACATCCCCTACGAGCAGTACTTC. It is translated as CASSLLTDIPYEQYF.

This chain connects TRBV10-3 to TRBJ1-5, with TRBD1 as a possible D gene (5 bases). Germline V lookup: CDR1 ENHRY, CDR2 SYGVKD. Trimming left V 2 bases short and J 7 bases short, with 15 bases between. The CDR3 runs 15 residues. The CDR3, as DNA: TGTGCCATCAGTGAGGGCAGACGTCCAGGGCAGCCCCAGCATTTT. It codes for CAISEGRRPGQPQHF.

Ten or more counts support this clone. This rearrangement joins TRBV4-3 to TRBJ2-2, with D uncertain. CDR3 length equals 14 residues. Trimming cost V 3 bases and J 7 bases, with 12 bases left between them. CDR1 and CDR2 from the germline V gene are LGHNA and YSLEER. The DNA of the CDR3 is TGCGCCAGCAGCCAGGATTTCGAGGTCGGGGAGCTGTTTTTT. It specifies CASSQDFEVGELFF.

This chain links TRBV4-1 with TRBJ2-6; unclear D gene. The germline CDR1 and CDR2 sequences are MGHRA and YSYEKL. This CDR3 region has 17 residues. V shed 7 bases and J shed 2 bases, with 18 bases lying between them. The chain's CDR3 is CASTLGPLVAGANVLTF. The CDR3 region has the DNA TGCGCCAGCACCTTGGGCCCCCTGGTCGCTGGGGCCAACGTCCTGACTTTC.

The chain links TRBV12-3 or TRBV12-4 to TRBJ2-5; a possible D gene is TRBD2 (6 bases). CDR3 length: 13 residues. The V gene lost 5 bases and the J gene lost 5 bases, with 12 bases spanning the gap. In DNA, the CDR3 is TGTGCCAGCAGTGGAGGGTGGGTGGAGACCCAGTACTTC. The encoded protein is CASSGGWVETQYF.

V is TRBV25-1 and J is TRBJ1-1, with a possible D match to TRBD1 (6 bases). Deletions cut 3 bases from V and 3 bases from J, with 14 bases between. The CDR3 consists of 15 residues. Germline V gene sequence: CDR1 MGHDK, CDR2 SYGVNS. The CDR3, as DNA: TGTGCCAGCAGTGATGGGGGCCTTAAGGACACTGAAGCTTTCTTT. It is translated as CASSDGGLKDTEAFF.

This clone turned up a few times. The chain employs TRBV3-1 (or the pseudogene TRBV3-2) and TRBJ2-2, with no clear D. The CDR3 covers 13 residues. The germline V and J ends were trimmed by 8 bases and 0 bases, with 7 bases remaining between them. The germline V gene encodes CDR1 LGHDT and CDR2 YNNKEL (reference sequence). This CDR3 is CASRRSNTGELFF. Written as DNA, the CDR3 is TGTGCCAGCCGCAGATCGAACACCGGGGAGCTGTTTTTT.

V is TRBV5-4 and J is TRBJ2-1, with D perhaps matching TRBD1 (6 bases). This CDR3 has 14 residues. CDR1 is SGHNT, CDR2 YYREEE, per germline (reference sequence). V dropped 9 bases and J dropped 2 bases, with 15 bases sitting between them. CDR3 region: CATQGQQAYNEQFF. CDR3 DNA: TGTGCCACCCAAGGACAGCAGGCCTACAATGAGCAGTTCTTC.

The chain links TRBV5-4 to TRBJ2-2, with D perhaps TRBD2 (7 bases). V lost 0 bases and J 6 bases, leaving 12 bases between the germline ends. Per the germline V gene, CDR1 is SGHNT and CDR2 is YYREEE (reference sequence). There are 15 residues in the CDR3. CDR3 region: CASSLEGGSAGELFF. The CDR3 region has the DNA TGTGCCAGCAGCTTGGAGGGGGGGAGCGCCGGGGAGCTGTTTTTT.

The chain carries TRBV2 and TRBJ2-3; TRBD2 matches at 8 bases. The CDR3 spans 14 residues. V shed 8 bases, J shed 1 base, and the junction held 5 bases outside the gene matches. The germline CDR1 and CDR2 sequences are SNHLY and FYNNEI. The CDR3 nucleotides are TGTGCCAGCTCGCGGGGGGCCCGCACAGATACGCAGTATTTT. Residues: CASSRGARTDTQYF.

CDR3 amino acids: CASSLMTGSSYEQYF. CDR3 bases: TGTGCCAGTAGTTTGATGACTGGGAGCTCCTACGAGCAGTACTTC. This chain uses TRBV19 with TRBJ2-7, with D perhaps matching TRBD2 (5 bases). V shed 5 bases and J shed 0 bases, with 14 bases lying between them. The germline CDR1 and CDR2 sequences are LNHDA and SQIVND (reference sequence). The CDR3 contains 15 residues.

This chain joins TRBV5-1 and TRBJ1-6, with 8 nucleotides matching TRBD1. The junction had 1 base not matched to a gene; V was cut back by 0 bases and J by 5 bases. The germline CDR1 and CDR2 sequences are SGHRS and YFSETQ. The CDR3 totals 15 residues. The CDR3 here is CASSLGQGNNSPLHF. CDR3 coding DNA: TGCGCCAGCAGCTTGGGACAGGGGAATAATTCACCCCTCCACTTT.